This TCR beta chain derives from a study of blood T cell repertoires in COVID-19. About the research overall: Sites across the United States, Italy and Spain contributed samples from acute and convalescent COVID-19.

Germline CDR1 ENHRY, CDR2 SYGVKD. The CDR3 length is 14 residues. Trimming took 7 bases from V and 6 from J; bases not matched to a gene: 11. Researchers sorted participants into cohorts using their self-reported clinical history. Exposed study participants had met a COVID-19 case within 2 weeks before entry. In the study's own analysis: Amplification with reference gene primers provided the estimates of nucleated cell counts. The assay was immunoSEQ multiplex PCR, and TCRdb's table has in-frame clones only and misses some. V and J calls and clone size are copied from that table; D and trimming were computed from the DNA. The sample consists of about 270,000 clones, around 93% of them appearing once.

The receptor comes from a man aged 35 to 55 who had been exposed to COVID-19. V is TRBV10-3 and J is TRBJ2-7, with 8 bases matching TRBD1. The sequencing input was PBMCs or T cells enriched from blood (not recorded which). The CDR3 sequence: CAINRGGQGLEQYF. The CDR3 DNA is TGTGCCATCAATCGGGGAGGACAGGGCCTCGAGCAGTACTTC.